A single sample is the source of the 3 T cell receptor beta chains below, sequenced in a study of T cells in Graves' hyperthyroidism and ophthalmopathy (dated by TCRdb to the late 2010s). The library was generated by multiplex PCR. Instrument used: Illumina HiSeq 2000. Amplification of TCR beta CDR3 regions was carried out from RNA transcripts. A first-round RT-PCR of the TCR CDR3 used the HTBI primer set with the Qiagen OneStep RT-PCR kit. TCRdb took the public reads, trimmed them with fastp at Q25, ran MiXCR for clone calling and kept in-frame beta chains. Every CDR3 protein is listed once, alongside the most common genes and DNA of its rows. A total of under 650,000 distinct CDR3 sequences appear in this sample, 15% to 20% of them only once. The ten top clones hold less than 4.5% of the sample. The sequencing input was blood. The source of these receptors is a woman aged 25-40 years with Graves' hyperthyroidism.

The table lists this clonotype with a few counts. The chain joins TRBV4-1 to TRBJ2-1, with TRBD2 matching over 9 bases. The germline CDR1 and CDR2 sequences are MGHRA and YSYEKL. Germline trimming cut 10 bases from V and 5 bases from J; bases unmatched to any gene: 9. The CDR3 totals 14 residues. CDR3 DNA sequence: TGCGCCACCAATAGCGGGAGAGGGGACAATGAGCAGTTCTTC. Residues: CATNSGRGDNEQFF.

Of note for this clonotype: A read error may account for a junction end that differs from germline. The CDR3 loop is CPSSSPGLPYEQYF. The CDR3 DNA sequence: TGTCCCAGCAGCAGCCCGGGACTACCTTACGAGCAGTACTTC. The chain is built from TRBV11-3 and TRBJ2-7, with 7 bases aligning to TRBD2. The CDR3 runs 14 residues. Germline values: CDR1 SGHNT, CDR2 YENEEA.

The chain is built from TRBV9 and TRBJ2-5; no clear D. CDR3 length: 15 residues. Trimming cost V 4 bases and J 5 bases, with 18 bases left between them. The V gene's germline CDR1 is SGDLS and CDR2 YYNGEE. The CDR3 DNA follows: TGTGCCAGCAGCCCAACAAACCGCATAGTGGAGACCCAGTACTTC. Its protein is CASSPTNRIVETQYF.